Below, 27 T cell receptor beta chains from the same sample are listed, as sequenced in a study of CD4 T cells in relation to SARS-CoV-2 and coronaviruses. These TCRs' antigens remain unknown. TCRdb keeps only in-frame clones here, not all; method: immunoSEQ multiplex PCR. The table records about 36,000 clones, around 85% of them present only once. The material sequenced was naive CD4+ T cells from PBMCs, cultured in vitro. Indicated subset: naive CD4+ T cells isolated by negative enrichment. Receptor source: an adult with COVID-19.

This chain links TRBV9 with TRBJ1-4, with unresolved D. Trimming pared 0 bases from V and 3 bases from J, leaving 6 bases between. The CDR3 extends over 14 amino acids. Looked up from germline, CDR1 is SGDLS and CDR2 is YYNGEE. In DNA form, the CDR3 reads TGTGCCAGCAGCGTAGGGTCGTCTAATGAAAAACTGTTTTTT. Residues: CASSVGSSNEKLFF.

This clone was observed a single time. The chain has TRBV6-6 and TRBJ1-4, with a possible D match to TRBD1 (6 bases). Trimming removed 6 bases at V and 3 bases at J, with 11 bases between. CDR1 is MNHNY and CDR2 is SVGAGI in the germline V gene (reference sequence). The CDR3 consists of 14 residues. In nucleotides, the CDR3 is TGTGCCAGCAGAAAAGACAGGTCTAATGAAAAACTGTTTTTT. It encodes CASRKDRSNEKLFF.

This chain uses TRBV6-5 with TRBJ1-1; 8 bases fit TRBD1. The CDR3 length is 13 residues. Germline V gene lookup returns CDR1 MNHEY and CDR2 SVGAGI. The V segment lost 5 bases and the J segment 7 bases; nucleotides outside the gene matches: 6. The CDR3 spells CASSRGTGFEAFF. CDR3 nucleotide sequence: TGTGCCAGCAGTAGAGGGACAGGCTTTGAAGCTTTCTTT.

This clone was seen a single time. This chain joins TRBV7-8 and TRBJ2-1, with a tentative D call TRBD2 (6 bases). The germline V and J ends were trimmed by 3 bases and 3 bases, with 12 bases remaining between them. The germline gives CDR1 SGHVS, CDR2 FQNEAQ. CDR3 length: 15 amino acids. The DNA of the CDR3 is TGTGCCAGCAGCTTGAGGCTAGCGTTCTACAATGAGCAGTTCTTC. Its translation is CASSLRLAFYNEQFF.

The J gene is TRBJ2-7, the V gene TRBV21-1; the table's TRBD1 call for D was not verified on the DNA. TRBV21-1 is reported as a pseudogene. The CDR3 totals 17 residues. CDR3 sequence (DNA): TGTGCCAGCAGCTCGTCCCGGGACAGGGCCGAAACCTACGAGCAGTACTTC. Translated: CASSSSRDRAETYEQYF.

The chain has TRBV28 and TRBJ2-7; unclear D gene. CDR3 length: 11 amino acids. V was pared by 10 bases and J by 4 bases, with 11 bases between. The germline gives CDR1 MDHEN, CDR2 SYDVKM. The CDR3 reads CATTTRYEQYF. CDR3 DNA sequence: TGTGCCACCACGACGCGGTACGAGCAGTACTTC.

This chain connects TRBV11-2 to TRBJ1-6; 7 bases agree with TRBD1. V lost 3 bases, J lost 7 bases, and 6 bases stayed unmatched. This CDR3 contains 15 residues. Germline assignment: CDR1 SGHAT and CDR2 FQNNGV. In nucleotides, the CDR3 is TGTGCCAGCAGCTTCCCACAGGGGCCGAATTCACCCCTCCACTTT. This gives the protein CASSFPQGPNSPLHF.

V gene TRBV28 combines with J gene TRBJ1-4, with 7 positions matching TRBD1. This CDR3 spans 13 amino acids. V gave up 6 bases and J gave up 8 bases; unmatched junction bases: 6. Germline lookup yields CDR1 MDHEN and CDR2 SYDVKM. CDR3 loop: CASSSGGAEKLFF. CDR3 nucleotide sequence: TGTGCCAGCAGCTCAGGGGGAGCGGAAAAACTGTTTTTT.

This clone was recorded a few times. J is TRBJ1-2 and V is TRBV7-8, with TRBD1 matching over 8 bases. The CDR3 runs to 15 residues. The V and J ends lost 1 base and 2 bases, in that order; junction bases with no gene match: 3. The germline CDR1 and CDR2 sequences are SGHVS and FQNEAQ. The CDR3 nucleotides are TGTGCCAGCAGCTTAGGATGGACAGGGAACTATGGCTACACCTTC. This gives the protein CASSLGWTGNYGYTF.

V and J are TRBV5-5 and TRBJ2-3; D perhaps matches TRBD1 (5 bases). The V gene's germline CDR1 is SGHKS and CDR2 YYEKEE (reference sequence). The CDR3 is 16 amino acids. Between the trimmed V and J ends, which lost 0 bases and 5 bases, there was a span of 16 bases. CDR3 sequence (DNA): TGTGCCAGCAGCTTGGTCCGGGCAGGGCTGGGAGATACGCAGTATTTT. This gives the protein CASSLVRAGLGDTQYF. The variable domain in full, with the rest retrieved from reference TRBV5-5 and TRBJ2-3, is DAGVTQSPTHLIKTRGQQVTLRCSPISGHKSVSWYQQVLGQGPQFIFQYYEKEERGRGNFPDRFSARQFPNYSSELNVNALLLGDSALYLCASSLVRAGLGDTQYFGPGTRLTVL.

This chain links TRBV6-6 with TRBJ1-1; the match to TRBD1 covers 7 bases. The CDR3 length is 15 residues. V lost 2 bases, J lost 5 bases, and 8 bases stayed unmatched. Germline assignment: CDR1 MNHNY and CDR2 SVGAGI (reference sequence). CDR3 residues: CASSYTGAQGTEAFF. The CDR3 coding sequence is TGTGCCAGCAGTTACACAGGGGCCCAAGGAACTGAAGCTTTCTTT.

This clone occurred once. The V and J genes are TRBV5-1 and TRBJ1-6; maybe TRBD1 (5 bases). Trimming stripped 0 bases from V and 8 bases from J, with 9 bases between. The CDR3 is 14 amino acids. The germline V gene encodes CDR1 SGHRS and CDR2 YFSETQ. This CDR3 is CASSLGRRDSPLHF. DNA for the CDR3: TGCGCCAGCAGCTTGGGGCGCAGGGATTCACCCCTCCACTTT.

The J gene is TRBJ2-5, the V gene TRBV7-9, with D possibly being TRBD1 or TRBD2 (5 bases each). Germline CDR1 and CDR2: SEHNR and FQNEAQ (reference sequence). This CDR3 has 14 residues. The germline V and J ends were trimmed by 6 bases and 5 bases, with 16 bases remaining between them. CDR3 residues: CASSSPEAGETQYF. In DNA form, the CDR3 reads TGTGCCAGCAGTTCGCCGGAGGCAGGGGAGACCCAGTACTTC.

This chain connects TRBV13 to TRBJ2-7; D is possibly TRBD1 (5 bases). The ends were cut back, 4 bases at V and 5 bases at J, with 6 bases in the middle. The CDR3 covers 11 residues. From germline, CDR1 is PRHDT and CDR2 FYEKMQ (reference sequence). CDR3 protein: CASSYRNEQYF. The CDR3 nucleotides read TGTGCCAGCAGCTACAGGAACGAGCAGTACTTC.

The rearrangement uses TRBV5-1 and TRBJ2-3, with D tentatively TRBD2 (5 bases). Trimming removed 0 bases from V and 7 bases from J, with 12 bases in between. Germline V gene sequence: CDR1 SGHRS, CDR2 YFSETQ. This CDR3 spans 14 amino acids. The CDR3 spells CASSLVKAENTQYF. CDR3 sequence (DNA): TGCGCCAGCAGCTTGGTTAAAGCGGAGAATACGCAGTATTTT.

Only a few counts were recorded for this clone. The CDR3 DNA reads TGTGCCAGCAGCTTAGCGGGTGTAAACGATGAGCAGTTCTTC. Amino acid sequence: CASSLAGVNDEQFF. This chain links TRBV7-9 with TRBJ2-1; D gene ambiguous. The CDR3 runs 14 residues. V was pared by 0 bases and J by 8 bases, with 11 bases between. Germline assignment: CDR1 SEHNR and CDR2 FQNEAQ (reference sequence).

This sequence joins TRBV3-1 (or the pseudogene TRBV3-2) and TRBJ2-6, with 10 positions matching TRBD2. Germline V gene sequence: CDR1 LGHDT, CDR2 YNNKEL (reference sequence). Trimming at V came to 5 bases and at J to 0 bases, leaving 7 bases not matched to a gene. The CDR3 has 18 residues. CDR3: CASSDRTSGYSGANVLTF. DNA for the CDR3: TGTGCCAGCAGCGATCGGACTAGCGGATACTCTGGGGCCAACGTCCTGACTTTC.

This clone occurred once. This CDR3 is CASSQEGLIREKLFF. The CDR3 DNA is TGTGCCAGCAGCCAAGAAGGTCTAATACGTGAAAAACTGTTTTTT. This sequence joins TRBV3-1 (or the pseudogene TRBV3-2) and TRBJ1-4; D is uncertain. Germline CDR1 and CDR2: LGHDT and YNNKEL (reference sequence). Trimming pared 0 bases from V and 7 bases from J, leaving 12 bases between. The CDR3 length is 15 residues.

The CDR3 DNA reads as TGTGCCAGCAGCTGGGGGGCTAATAGCAATCAGCCCCAGCATTTT. It is translated as CASSWGANSNQPQHF. The rearrangement links TRBV5-5 to TRBJ1-5, with D tentatively TRBD1 (6 bases). Germline V CDR1 and CDR2: SGHKS, YYEKEE (reference sequence). The V gene lost 3 bases and the J gene lost 0 bases, with 10 bases spanning the gap. The CDR3 loop spans 15 amino acids.

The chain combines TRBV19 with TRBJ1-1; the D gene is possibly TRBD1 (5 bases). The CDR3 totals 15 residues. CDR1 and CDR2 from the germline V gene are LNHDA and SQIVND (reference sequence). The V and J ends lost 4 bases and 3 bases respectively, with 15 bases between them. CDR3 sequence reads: CASSTSGGRYTEAFF. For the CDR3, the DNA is TGTGCCAGTAGTACTTCCGGGGGAAGGTACACTGAAGCTTTCTTT.

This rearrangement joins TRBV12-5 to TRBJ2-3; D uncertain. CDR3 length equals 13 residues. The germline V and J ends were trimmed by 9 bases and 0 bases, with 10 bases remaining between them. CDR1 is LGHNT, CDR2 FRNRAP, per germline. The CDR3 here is CARPDPSTDTQYF. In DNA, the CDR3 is TGTGCTAGGCCAGACCCTAGCACAGATACGCAGTATTTT.

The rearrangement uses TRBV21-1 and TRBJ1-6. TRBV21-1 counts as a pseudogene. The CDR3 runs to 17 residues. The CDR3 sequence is CASTRGGREVYNSPLHF. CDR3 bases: TGTGCCAGCACCCGAGGAGGCAGGGAAGTCTATAATTCACCCCTCCACTTT.

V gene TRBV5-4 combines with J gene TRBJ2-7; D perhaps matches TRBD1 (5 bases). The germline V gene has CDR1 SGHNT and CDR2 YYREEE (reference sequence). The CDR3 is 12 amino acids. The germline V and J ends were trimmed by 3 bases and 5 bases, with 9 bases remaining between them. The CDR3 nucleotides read TGTGCCAGCAGCTCTACAGGCAACGAGCAGTACTTC. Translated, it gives CASSSTGNEQYF. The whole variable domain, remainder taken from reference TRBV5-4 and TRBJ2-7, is ETGVTQSPTHLIKTRGQQVTLRCSSQSGHNTVSWYQQALGQGPQFIFQYYREEENGRGNFPPRFSGLQFPNYSSELNVNALELDDSALYLCASSSTGNEQYFGPGTRLTVT.

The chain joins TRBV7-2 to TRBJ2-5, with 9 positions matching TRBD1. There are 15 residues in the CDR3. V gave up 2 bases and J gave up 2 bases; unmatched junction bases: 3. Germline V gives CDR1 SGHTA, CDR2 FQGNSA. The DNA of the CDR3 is TGTGCCAGCAGCTTAAGGGGACAGGGACAAGAGACCCAGTACTTC. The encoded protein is CASSLRGQGQETQYF.

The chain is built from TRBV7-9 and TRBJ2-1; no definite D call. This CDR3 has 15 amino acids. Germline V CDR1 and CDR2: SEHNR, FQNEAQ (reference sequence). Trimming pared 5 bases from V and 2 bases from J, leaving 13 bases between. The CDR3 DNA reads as TGTGCCAGCAGCCCCCCGCCCGTTACCTACAATGAGCAGTTCTTC. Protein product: CASSPPPVTYNEQFF.

The CDR3 nucleotides read TGTGCCAGCAGCGTATCTAGCGGGTCCTACAATGAGCAGTTCTTC. Its protein product is CASSVSSGSYNEQFF. V is TRBV9 and J is TRBJ2-1, with 8 bases aligning to TRBD2. This CDR3 has 15 amino acids. The junction had 1 base not matched to a gene; V was cut back by 1 base and J by 1 base. Per the germline V gene, CDR1 is SGDLS and CDR2 is YYNGEE.

The DNA of the CDR3 is TGTGCCAGCGAATACTGGGGGGAGGACGAGCAGTACTTC. It is translated as CASEYWGEDEQYF. The genes are TRBV6-5 and TRBJ2-7; TRBD2 might be the D (6 bases). The CDR3 covers 13 residues. Germline values: CDR1 MNHEY, CDR2 SVGAGI. V was shortened by 8 bases and J by 5 bases, with 16 bases between the two germline ends.